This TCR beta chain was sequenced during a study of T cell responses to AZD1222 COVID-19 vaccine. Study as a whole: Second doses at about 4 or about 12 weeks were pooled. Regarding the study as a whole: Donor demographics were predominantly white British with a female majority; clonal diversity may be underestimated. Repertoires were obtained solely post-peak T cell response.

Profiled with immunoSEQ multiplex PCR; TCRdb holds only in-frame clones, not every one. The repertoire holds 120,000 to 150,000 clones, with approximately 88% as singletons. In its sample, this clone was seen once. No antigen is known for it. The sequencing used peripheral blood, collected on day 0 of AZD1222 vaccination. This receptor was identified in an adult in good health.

The CDR3 region has the DNA TGTGCCAGCAGCGTAGAGGGGAGTGTGAGCGGGGAGCTGTTTTTT. Its translation: CASSVEGSVSGELFF. The chain is built from TRBV9 and TRBJ2-2; the D call may be TRBD1 or TRBD2 (5 bases each). CDR1 SGDLS and CDR2 YYNGEE come from the germline V gene. The length of the CDR3 is 15 residues. Trimming took 0 bases from V and 7 from J, leaving 13 bases between them.